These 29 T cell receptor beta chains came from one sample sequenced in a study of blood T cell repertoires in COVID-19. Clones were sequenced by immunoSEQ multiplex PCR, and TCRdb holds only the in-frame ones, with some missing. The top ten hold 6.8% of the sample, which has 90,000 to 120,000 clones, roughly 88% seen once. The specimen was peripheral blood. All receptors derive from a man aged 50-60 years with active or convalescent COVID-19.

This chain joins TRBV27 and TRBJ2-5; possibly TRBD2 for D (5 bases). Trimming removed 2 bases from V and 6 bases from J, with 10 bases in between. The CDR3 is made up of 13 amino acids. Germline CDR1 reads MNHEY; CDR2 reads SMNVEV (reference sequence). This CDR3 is CASSLVARKTQYF. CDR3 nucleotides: TGTGCCAGCAGTTTAGTAGCGAGAAAGACCCAGTACTTC.

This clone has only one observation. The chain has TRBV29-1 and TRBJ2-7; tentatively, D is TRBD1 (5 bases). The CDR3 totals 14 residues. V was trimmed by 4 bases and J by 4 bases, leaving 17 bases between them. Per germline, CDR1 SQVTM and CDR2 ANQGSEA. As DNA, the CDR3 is TGCAGCGTTGCCCCCCGGCAGGGTTCTTACGAGCAGTACTTC. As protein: CSVAPRQGSYEQYF.

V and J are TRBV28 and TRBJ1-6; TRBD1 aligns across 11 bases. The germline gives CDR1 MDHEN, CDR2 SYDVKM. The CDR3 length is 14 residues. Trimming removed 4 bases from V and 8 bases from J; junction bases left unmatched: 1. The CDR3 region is CASSSGQGDSPLHF. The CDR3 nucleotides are TGTGCCAGCAGTTCGGGACAGGGGGATTCACCCCTCCACTTT.

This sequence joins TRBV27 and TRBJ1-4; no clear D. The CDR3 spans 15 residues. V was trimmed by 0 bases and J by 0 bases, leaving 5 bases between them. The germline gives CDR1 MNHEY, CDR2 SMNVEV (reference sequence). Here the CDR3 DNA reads TGTGCCAGCAGTTTATCTCCAGCAACTAATGAAAAACTGTTTTTT. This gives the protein CASSLSPATNEKLFF.

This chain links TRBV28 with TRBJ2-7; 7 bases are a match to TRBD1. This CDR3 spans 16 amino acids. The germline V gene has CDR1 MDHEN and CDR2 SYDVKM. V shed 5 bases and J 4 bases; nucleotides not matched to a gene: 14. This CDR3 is CASSPWDSLSVYEQYF. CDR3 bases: TGTGCCAGCAGTCCATGGGACAGTCTGTCGGTATACGAGCAGTACTTC.

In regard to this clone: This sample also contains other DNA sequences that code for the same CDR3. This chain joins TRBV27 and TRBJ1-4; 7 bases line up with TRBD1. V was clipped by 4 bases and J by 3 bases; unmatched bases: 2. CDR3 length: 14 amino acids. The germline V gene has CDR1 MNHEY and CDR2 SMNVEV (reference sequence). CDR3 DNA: TGTGCCAGCAGTTGGGACAGCCCTAATGAAAAACTGTTTTTT. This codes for CASSWDSPNEKLFF. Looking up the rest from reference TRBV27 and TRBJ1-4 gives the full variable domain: EAQVTQNPRYLITVTGKKLTVTCSQNMNHEYMSWYRQDPGLGLRQIYYSMNVEVTDKGDVPEGYKVSRKEKRNFPLILESPSPNQTSLYFCASSWDSPNEKLFFGSGTQLSVL.

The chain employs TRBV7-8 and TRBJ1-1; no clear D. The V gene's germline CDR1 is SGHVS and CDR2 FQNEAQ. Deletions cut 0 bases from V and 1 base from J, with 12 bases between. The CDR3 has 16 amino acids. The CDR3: CASSLARYTENTEAFF. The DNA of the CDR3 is TGTGCCAGCAGCTTAGCGCGGTATACGGAGAACACTGAAGCTTTCTTT.

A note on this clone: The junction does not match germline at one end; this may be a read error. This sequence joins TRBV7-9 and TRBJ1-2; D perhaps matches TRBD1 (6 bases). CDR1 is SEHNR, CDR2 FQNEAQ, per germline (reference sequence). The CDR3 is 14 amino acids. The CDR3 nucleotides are TGTGCCTGCAGGGAATCAGGGGCTAACTATGGCTACACCTTC. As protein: CACRESGANYGYTF. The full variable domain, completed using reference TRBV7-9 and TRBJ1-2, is DTGVSQNPRHKITKRGQNVTFRCDPISEHNRLYWYRQTLGQGPEFLTYFQNEAQLEKSRLLSDRFSAERPKGSFSTLEIQRTEQGDSAMYLCACRESGANYGYTFGSGTRLTVV.

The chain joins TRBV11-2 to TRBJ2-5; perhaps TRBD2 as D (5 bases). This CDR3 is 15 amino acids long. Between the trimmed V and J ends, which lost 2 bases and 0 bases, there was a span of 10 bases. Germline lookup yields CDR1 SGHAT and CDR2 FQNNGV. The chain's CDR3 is CASSLYSGNQETQYF. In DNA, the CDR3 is TGTGCCAGCAGCTTATACTCCGGGAACCAAGAGACCCAGTACTTC.

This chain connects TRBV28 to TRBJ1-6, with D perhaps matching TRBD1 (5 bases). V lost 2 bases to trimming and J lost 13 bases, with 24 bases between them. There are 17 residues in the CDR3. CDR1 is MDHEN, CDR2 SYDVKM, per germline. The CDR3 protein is CASSLRVWGRTPLPLHF. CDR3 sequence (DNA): TGTGCCAGCAGTTTACGTGTGTGGGGCAGAACCCCGCTTCCCCTCCACTTT.

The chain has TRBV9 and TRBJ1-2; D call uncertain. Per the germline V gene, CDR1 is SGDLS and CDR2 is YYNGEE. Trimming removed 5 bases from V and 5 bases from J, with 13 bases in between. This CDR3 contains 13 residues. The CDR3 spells CASRNSGTYGYTF. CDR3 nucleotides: TGTGCCAGCAGAAACTCGGGAACTTATGGCTACACCTTC.

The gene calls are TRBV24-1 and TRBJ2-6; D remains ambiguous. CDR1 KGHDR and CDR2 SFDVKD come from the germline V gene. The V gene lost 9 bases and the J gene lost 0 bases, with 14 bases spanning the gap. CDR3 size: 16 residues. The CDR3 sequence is CATLPHRYSGANVLTF. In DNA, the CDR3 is TGTGCCACCCTCCCCCACAGATACTCTGGGGCCAACGTCCTGACTTTC.

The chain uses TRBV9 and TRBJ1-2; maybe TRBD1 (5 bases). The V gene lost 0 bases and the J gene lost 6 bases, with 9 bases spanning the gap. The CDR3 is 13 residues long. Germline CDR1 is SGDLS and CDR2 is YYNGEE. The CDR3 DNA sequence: TGTGCCAGCAGCGTAGACGGGGGGAATGGCTACACCTTC. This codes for CASSVDGGNGYTF.

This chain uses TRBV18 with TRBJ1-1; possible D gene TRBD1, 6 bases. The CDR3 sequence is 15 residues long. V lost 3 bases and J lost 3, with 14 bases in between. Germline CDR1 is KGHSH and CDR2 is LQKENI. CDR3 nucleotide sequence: TGTGCCAGCTCACCTCAGGGGTTGGCCTACACTGAAGCTTTCTTT. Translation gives CASSPQGLAYTEAFF. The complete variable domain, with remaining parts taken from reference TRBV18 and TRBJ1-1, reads NAGVMQNPRHLVRRRGQEARLRCSPMKGHSHVYWYRQLPEEGLKFMVYLQKENIIDESGMPKERFSAEFPKEGPSILRIQQVVRGDSAAYFCASSPQGLAYTEAFFGQGTRLTVV.

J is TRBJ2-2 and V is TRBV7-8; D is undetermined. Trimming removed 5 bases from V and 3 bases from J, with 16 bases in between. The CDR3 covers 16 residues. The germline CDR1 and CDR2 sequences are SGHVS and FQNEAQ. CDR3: CASSNRHVRDTGELFF. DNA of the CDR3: TGTGCCAGCAGCAACCGCCACGTACGAGACACCGGGGAGCTGTTTTTT.

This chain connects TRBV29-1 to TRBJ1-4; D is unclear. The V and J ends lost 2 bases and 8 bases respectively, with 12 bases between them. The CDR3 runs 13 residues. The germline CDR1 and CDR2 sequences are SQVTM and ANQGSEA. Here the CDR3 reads CSVESEGGEKLFF. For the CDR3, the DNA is TGCAGCGTTGAATCGGAGGGTGGAGAAAAACTGTTTTTT.

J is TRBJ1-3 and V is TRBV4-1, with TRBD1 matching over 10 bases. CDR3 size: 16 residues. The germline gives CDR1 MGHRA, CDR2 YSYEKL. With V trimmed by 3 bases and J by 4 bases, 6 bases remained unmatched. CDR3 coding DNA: TGCGCCAGCAGCCACCGACAGGGGGCGGGAGGAAACACCATATATTTT. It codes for CASSHRQGAGGNTIYF.

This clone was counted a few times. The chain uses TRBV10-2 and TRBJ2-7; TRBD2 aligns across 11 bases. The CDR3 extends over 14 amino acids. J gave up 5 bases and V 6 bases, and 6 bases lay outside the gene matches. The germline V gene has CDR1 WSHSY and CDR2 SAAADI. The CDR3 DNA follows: TGCGCCAGCAGGGATAGCGGGAGGGCCCACGAGCAGTACTTC. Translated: CASRDSGRAHEQYF.

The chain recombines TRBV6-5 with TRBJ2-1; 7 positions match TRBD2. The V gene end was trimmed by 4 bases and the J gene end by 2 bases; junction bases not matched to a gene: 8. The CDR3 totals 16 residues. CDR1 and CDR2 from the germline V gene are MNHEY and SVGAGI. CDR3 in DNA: TGTGCCAGCAGTTGGCAGTGGCGGGGGACCTACAATGAGCAGTTCTTC. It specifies CASSWQWRGTYNEQFF.

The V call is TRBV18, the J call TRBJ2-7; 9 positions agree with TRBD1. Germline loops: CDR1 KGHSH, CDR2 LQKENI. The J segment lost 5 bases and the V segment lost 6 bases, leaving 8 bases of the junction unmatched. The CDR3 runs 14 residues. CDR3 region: CASSPTGGLNEQYF. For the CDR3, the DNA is TGTGCCAGCTCGCCGACAGGGGGATTAAACGAGCAGTACTTC.

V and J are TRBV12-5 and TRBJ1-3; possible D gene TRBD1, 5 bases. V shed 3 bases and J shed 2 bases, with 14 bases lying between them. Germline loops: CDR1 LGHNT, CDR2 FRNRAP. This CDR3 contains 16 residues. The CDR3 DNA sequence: TGTGCTAGTGGTTTATCTACAGGCGAGGCTGGAAACACCATATATTTT. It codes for CASGLSTGEAGNTIYF.

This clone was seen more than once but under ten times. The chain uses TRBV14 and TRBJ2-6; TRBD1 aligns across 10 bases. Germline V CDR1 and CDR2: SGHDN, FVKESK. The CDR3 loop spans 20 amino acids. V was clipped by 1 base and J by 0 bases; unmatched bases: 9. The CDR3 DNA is TGTGCCAGCAGCCAAGGGAGAAGGGACAGGGGTTTCTCTGGGGCCAACGTCCTGACTTTC. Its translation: CASSQGRRDRGFSGANVLTF.

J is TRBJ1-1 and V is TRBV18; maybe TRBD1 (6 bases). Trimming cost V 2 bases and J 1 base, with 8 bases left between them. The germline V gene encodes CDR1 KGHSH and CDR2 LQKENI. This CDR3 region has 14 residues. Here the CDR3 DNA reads TGTGCCAGCTCACCAGAAGGGGGGAACACTGAAGCTTTCTTT. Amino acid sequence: CASSPEGGNTEAFF.

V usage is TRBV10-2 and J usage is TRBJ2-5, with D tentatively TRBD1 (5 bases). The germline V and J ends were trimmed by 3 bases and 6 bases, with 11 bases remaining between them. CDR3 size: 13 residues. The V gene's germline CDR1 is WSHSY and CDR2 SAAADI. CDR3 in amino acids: CASSDSDRQTQYF. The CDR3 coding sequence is TGCGCCAGCAGTGATTCCGACAGACAGACCCAGTACTTC.

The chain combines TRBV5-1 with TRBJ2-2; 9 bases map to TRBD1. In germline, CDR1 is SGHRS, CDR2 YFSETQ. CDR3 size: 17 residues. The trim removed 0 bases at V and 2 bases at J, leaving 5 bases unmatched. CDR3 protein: CASSLGRDRVNTGELFF. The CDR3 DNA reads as TGCGCCAGCAGCTTGGGCCGGGACAGGGTTAACACCGGGGAGCTGTTTTTT.

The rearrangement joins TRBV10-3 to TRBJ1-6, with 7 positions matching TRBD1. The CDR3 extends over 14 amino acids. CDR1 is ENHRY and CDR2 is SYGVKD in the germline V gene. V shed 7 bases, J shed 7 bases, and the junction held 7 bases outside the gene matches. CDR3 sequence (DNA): TGTGCCATCACCTCAGGGGGTGAGAATTCACCCCTCCACTTT. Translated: CAITSGGENSPLHF.

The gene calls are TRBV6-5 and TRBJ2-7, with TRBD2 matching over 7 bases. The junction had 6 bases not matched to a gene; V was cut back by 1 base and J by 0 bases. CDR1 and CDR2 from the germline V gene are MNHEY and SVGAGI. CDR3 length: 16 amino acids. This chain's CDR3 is CASSYLRASGSYEQYF. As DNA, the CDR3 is TGTGCCAGCAGTTACTTGCGTGCTAGCGGCTCCTACGAGCAGTACTTC.

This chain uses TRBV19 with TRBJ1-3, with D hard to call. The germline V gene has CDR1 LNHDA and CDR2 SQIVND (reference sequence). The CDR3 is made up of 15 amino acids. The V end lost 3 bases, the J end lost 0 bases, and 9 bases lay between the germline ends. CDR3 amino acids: CASSILRLSGNTIYF. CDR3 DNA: TGTGCCAGTAGTATCCTGCGGCTCTCTGGAAACACCATATATTTT.

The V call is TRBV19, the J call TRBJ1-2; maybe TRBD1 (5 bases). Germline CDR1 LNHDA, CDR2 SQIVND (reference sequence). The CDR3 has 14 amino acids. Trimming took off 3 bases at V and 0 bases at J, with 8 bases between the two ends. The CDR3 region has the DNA TGTGCCAGTAGTATTCAGGGATCTAACTATGGCTACACCTTC. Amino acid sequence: CASSIQGSNYGYTF.